This TCR beta chain was profiled in a study of identical twins (dated by TCRdb to the mid-2010s). Background on the whole study: The study deep-sequenced TCR alpha and beta repertoires from monozygotic twins, unrelated adults of various ages and cord blood to test whether fetal clonotypes persist. Replicate twin experiments were performed at different times using different library preparation protocols to rule out contamination. General findings and caveats noted by the study authors: In monozygotic twins, recombination models systematically underestimated out-of-frame TCR alpha sharing, but the models matched the sharing seen between unrelated individuals. Compared with coincidental sharing between unrelated individuals, out-of-frame TCR alpha sequences shared between twins had an excess of sequences with low generation probability. A weaker excess of twin sharing was found in beta out-of-frame sequences because the signal-to-noise ratio was lowered by fewer shared sequences. Invariant T cells such as MAIT and iNKT could partly confound zero-insertion analyses, though diverse VJ usage argued against this for most clonotypes. Because the same donors could not be followed over many years, the conclusions depended on cross-sectional statistical analysis. Fewer insertions were carried by abundant cord blood beta clonotypes; a weaker similar trend was observed in young adult naive repertoires, while no such trend was observed in memory repertoires.

There are 15 amino acids in the CDR3, from cysteine to phenylalanine inclusive. Only the CDR3 DNA stays, 45 bases, in frame from base 1. V is pruned by 7 bases and J by 5 bases, leaving 8 bases of the junction without a gene match. As encoded in the germline V gene, CDR1 is SNHLY while CDR2 is FYNNEI. Points on this clonotype: Its antigen is currently not known. The input lacks base qualities; no much larger clone sits a single base away.

The method behind the library was 5' RACE. TCRdb names Illumina HiSeq 2000 as the instrument used. A universal primer binding site was added through template switching, and the final cDNA carried a unique molecular identifier so that TCR cDNA molecules could be counted accurately. First-strand cDNA for TCR alpha and beta chains was synthesized from specific primers in the conserved constant-segment region. Each cDNA library was double barcoded, with a SMART-Mk sample barcode plus Illumina barcodes, to control for contamination. TruSeq adapter sequences and Illumina sample barcodes were added in two successive PCR steps. The TCR alpha and beta cDNA libraries were sequenced on the Illumina HiSeq platform using custom primers. From the authors' description of their analysis: MiGEC processed the raw reads to extract unique molecular identifiers, while MiXCR was used to determine the CDR3 positions. For each individual, recombination models were inferred using an EM algorithm with the repgenHMM and IGoR tools. Shared clonotypes were analyzed with the tcR package in R, and sharing was normalized by the product of cloneset sizes. To study raw recombination free of thymic and clonal selection effects, out-of-frame nonproductive sequences were analyzed. TCRdb took the public reads, trimmed them with fastp at Q25, ran MiXCR for clone calling and kept in-frame beta chains. Every CDR3 protein is listed once, alongside the most common genes and DNA of its rows. The authors' filters were not applied to this entry. Across this sample there are about 1.7 million distinct CDR3 sequences, with less than 35% seen only once. Around 0.3% of the sample lies in the top ten.

Every donor was a healthy Caucasian. The sample was cord blood. The TCR originated in a newborn girl in good health. The V and J segments used are TRBV2 and TRBJ2-5, and TRBD2 matches 12 of the central bases. The CDR3 region reads CASTRLAGVRETQYF. The nucleotide sequence reads TGTGCCAGCACCAGACTAGCGGGAGTACGGGAGACCCAGTACTTC.